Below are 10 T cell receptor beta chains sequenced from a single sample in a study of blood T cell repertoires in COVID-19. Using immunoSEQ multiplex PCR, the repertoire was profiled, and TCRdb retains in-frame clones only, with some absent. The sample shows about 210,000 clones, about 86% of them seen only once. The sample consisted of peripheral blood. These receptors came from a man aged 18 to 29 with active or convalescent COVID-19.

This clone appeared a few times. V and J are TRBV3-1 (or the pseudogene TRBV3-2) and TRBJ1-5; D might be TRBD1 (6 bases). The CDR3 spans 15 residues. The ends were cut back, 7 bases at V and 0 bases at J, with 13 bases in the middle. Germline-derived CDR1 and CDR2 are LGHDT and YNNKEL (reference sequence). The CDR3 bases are TGTGCCAGCACCCACCGGGACACTAGCAATCAGCCCCAGCATTTT. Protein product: CASTHRDTSNQPQHF.

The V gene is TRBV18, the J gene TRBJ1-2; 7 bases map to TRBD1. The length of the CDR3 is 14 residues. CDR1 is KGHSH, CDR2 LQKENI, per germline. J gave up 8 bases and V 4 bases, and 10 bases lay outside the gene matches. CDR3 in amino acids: CASSLVEKDRGYTF. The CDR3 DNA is TGTGCCAGCTCACTTGTCGAAAAGGACAGGGGCTACACCTTC.

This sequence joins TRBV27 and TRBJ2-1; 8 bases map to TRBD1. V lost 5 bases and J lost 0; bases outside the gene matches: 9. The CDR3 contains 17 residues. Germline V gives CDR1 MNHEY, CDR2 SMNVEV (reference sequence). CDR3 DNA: TGTGCCAGCAGTCCCTGGACAGGGTCAATCTCCTACAATGAGCAGTTCTTC. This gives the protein CASSPWTGSISYNEQFF.

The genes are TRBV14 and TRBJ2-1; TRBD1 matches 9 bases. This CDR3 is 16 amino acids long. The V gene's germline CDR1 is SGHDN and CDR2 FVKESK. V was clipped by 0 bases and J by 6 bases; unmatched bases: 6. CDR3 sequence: CASSQDTGGPRNEQFF. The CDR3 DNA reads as TGTGCCAGCAGCCAAGATACAGGGGGCCCTCGCAATGAGCAGTTCTTC.

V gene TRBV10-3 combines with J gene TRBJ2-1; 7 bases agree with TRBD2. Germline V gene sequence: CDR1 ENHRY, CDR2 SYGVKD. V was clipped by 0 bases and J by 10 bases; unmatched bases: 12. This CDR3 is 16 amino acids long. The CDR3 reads CAISESTSATVGEQFF. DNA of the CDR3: TGTGCCATCAGTGAGTCAACTAGCGCCACTGTGGGAGAGCAGTTCTTC.

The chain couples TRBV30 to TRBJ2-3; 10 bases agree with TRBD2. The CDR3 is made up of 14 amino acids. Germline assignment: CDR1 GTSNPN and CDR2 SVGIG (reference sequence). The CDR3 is CARDLAGVDGTQYF. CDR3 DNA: TGTGCGCGCGACCTAGCGGGAGTGGATGGTACGCAGTATTTT.

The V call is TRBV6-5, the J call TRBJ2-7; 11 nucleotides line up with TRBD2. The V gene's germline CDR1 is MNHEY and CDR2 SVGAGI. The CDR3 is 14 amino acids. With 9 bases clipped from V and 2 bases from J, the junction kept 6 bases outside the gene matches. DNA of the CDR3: TGTGCCAGTACGGGGACTAGCGGAACCTACGAGCAGTACTTC. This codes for CASTGTSGTYEQYF.

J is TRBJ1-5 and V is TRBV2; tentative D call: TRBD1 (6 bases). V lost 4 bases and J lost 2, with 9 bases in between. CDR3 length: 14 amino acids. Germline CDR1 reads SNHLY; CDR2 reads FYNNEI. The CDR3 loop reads CASSVRTGNQPQHF. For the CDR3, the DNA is TGTGCCAGCAGTGTTCGGACAGGCAATCAGCCCCAGCATTTT.

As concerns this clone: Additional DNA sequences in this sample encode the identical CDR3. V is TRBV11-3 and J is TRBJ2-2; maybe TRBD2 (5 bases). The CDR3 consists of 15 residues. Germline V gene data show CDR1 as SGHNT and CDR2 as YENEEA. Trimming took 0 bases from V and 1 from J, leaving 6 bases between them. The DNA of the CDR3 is TGTGCCAGCAGCTTAGAGGCGGGGAACACCGGGGAGCTGTTTTTT. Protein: CASSLEAGNTGELFF.

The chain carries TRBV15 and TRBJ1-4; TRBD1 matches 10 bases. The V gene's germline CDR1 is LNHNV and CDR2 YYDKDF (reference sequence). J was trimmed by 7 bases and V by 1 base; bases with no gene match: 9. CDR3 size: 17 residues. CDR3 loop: CATSRAPPTGGREKLFF. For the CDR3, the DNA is TGTGCCACCAGCAGAGCCCCCCCGACAGGGGGCCGTGAAAAACTGTTTTTT. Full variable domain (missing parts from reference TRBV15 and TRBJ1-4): DAMVIQNPRYQVTQFGKPVTLSCSQTLNHNVMYWYQQKSSQAPKLLFHYYDKDFNNEADTPDNFQSRRPNTSFCFLDIRSPGLGDTAMYLCATSRAPPTGGREKLFFGSGTQLSVL.